This T cell receptor (beta chain) was retrieved from a study of T cells after posttransplantation cyclophosphamide. Study findings and constraints: Recipient CMV seropositivity and CMV reactivation strongly tracked TRB clonality. TRB overlap between skin or GI tissue T cells and blood was limited. Later blood repertoires were often dominated by clones from the donor CD8+ memory compartment.

This CDR3 has 16 amino acids. Germline V gives CDR1 LNHDA, CDR2 SQIVND (reference sequence). V trimming: 4 bases; J trimming: 3 bases; junction bases outside the gene matches: 5. Turning to this clone: Its specificity is not known.

The protocol was immunoSEQ multiplex PCR, while the TCRdb copy is restricted to in-frame clones and leaves out a portion. The data show about 10,000 clones, around 83% seen once. Treatment was busulfan-fludarabine conditioning, a marrow graft, and cyclophosphamide on days +3 and +4. The chain carries TRBV19 and TRBJ2-2, with TRBD1 matching over 10 bases. The input for sequencing was PBMCs, taken roughly 250 weeks after a stem cell transplant with posttransplant cyclophosphamide. The receptor's source is a female patient in her 40s who received an allogeneic stem cell transplant from a related donor, was CMV-positive, and had no GVHD. The graft donor may have given rise to some T cells. The CDR3 DNA is TGTGCCAGTAGTAGAGGACAGGGGGGGGACACCGGGGAGCTGTTTTTT. Translation: CASSRGQGGDTGELFF. The entire variable domain, with the rest obtained from reference TRBV19 and TRBJ2-2, is as follows: DGGITQSPKYLFRKEGQNVTLSCEQNLNHDAMYWYRQDPGQGLRLIYYSQIVNDFQKGDIAEGYSVSREKKESFPLTVTSAQKNPTAFYLCASSRGQGGDTGELFFGEGSRLTVL.